These 29 T cell receptor beta chains were sequenced from one sample in a study of T cells after yellow fever vaccination (dated by TCRdb to between 2019 and 2020). The sample's treatment or condition label, decoded: live attenuated yellow fever vaccine strain. Library preparation used 5' RACE. The sequencer listed for this sample is Illumina NovaSeq 6000. The raw public reads went through TCRdb reprocessing: fastp at Q25, MiXCR clone calling, in-frame beta chains kept. Rows matching on CDR3 protein sequence are summarized as one entry with the most common DNA and genes. In this sample the table shows around 300,000 distinct CDR3 sequences, 3.5% to 4.5% of which occur a single time. The ten biggest clones cover 15% to 20% of the sample. The input for sequencing was PBMCs, taken 15 days after the yellow fever booster vaccination. Source of these receptors: a man younger than 35 who received the YFV17D yellow fever vaccine.

This clonotype was detected ten times or more. The rearrangement joins TRBV29-1 to TRBJ2-4; D perhaps matches TRBD1 (6 bases). The germline V gene encodes CDR1 SQVTM and CDR2 ANQGSEA. The CDR3 totals 13 residues. Trimming shortened V by 1 base and J by 3 bases, and 7 bases separated the two germline ends. The CDR3 nucleotides are TGCAGCGTTGAAGTAGGGGGCAAAAACATTCAGTACTTC. Translation gives CSVEVGGKNIQYF.

At least ten counts were recorded for this clonotype. The rearrangement uses TRBV6-5 and TRBJ1-6; a possible D gene is TRBD1 (5 bases). The CDR3 loop spans 14 amino acids. Germline loops: CDR1 MNHEY, CDR2 SVGAGI. V lost 2 bases and J 7 bases, leaving 9 bases between the germline ends. CDR3 coding DNA: TGTGCCAGCAGTTACGGGGGACCGAATTCACCCCTCCACTTT. Residues: CASSYGGPNSPLHF.

This clonotype has a count of ten or more. The DNA of the CDR3 is TGTGCCAGCAGCCCGTACAGGGAGGGTCAGCCCCAGCATTTT. Protein sequence: CASSPYREGQPQHF. This chain joins TRBV7-2 and TRBJ1-5; perhaps TRBD1 as D (6 bases). Per germline, CDR1 SGHTA and CDR2 FQGNSA. The CDR3 is 14 residues long. V lost 5 bases and J 6 bases, leaving 14 bases between the germline ends. Full variable domain (outside the CDR3, taken from reference TRBV7-2 and TRBJ1-5): GAGVSQSPSNKVTEKGKDVELRCDPISGHTALYWYRQSLGQGLEFLIYFQGNSAPDKSGLPSDRFSAERTGGSVSTLTIQRTQQEDSAVYLCASSPYREGQPQHFGDGTRLSIL.

A few counts support this clonotype. The chain has TRBV4-2 and TRBJ2-2; either TRBD1 or TRBD2 may supply D (5 bases each). The CDR3 loop spans 16 amino acids. V lost 0 bases and J 5 bases, leaving 13 bases between the germline ends. The germline gives CDR1 LGHNA, CDR2 YNFKEQ. CDR3: CASSQEWGSGTGELFF. Here the CDR3 DNA reads TGTGCCAGCAGCCAAGAATGGGGGTCAGGAACCGGGGAGCTGTTTTTT.

The rearrangement links TRBV12-3 or TRBV12-4 to TRBJ2-5; unclear D gene. The CDR3 runs to 15 residues. The V and J ends lost 5 bases and 5 bases respectively, with 18 bases between them. The CDR3 DNA is TGTGCCAGCAGTCCGCCGTCGCGAGGCTGGGAGACCCAGTACTTC. Translated: CASSPPSRGWETQYF.

This chain links TRBV5-4 with TRBJ1-2, with D perhaps TRBD1 (5 bases). Germline V gene lookup returns CDR1 SGHNT and CDR2 YYREEE (reference sequence). The CDR3 is 14 amino acids. V was shortened by 4 bases and J by 2 bases, with 12 bases between the two germline ends. The DNA of the CDR3 is TGTGCCAGCAGCCCCGGAGGGGACAACTATGGCTACACCTTC. Its translation is CASSPGGDNYGYTF.

This clonotype was found a few times. The chain employs TRBV9 and TRBJ2-1; 10 nucleotides line up with TRBD2. CDR1 and CDR2 from the germline V gene are SGDLS and YYNGEE. The CDR3 sequence is 15 residues long. The V and J ends lost 3 bases and 4 bases, in that order; junction bases with no gene match: 4. The CDR3, as DNA: TGTGCCAGCAGCGCCACTAGCGGGGTTTACAATGAGCAGTTCTTC. As protein: CASSATSGVYNEQFF. Drawing the rest from reference TRBV9 and TRBJ2-1, the complete variable domain is DSGVTQTPKHLITATGQRVTLRCSPRSGDLSVYWYQQSLDQGLQFLIQYYNGEERAKGNILERFSAQQFPDLHSELNLSSLELGDSALYFCASSATSGVYNEQFFGPGTRLTVL.

This clonotype was picked up a small number of times. The chain links TRBV10-2 to TRBJ2-3; 7 nucleotides agree with TRBD2. With 8 bases clipped from V and 3 bases from J, the junction kept 8 bases outside the gene matches. CDR3 length equals 14 residues. CDR1 WSHSY and CDR2 SAAADI come from the germline V gene. The CDR3 loop reads CASWGGATTDTQYF. The CDR3 nucleotides read TGCGCCAGCTGGGGAGGGGCGACGACAGATACGCAGTATTTT.

This clonotype was recorded many times. This chain joins TRBV12-3 or TRBV12-4 and TRBJ2-3, with D perhaps matching TRBD1 or TRBD2 (6 bases each). The CDR3 covers 14 residues. V dropped 8 bases and J dropped 4 bases, with 16 bases sitting between them. CDR3 region: CASRRDTGADTQYF. The CDR3 nucleotides are TGTGCCAGCCGCCGGGACACGGGAGCAGATACGCAGTATTTT.

This clonotype has at least ten counts. The chain uses TRBV20-1 and TRBJ1-2; D not resolved. CDR3 length: 13 amino acids. Trimming left V 1 base short and J 1 base short, with 7 bases between. Germline CDR1 is DFQATT and CDR2 is SNEGSKA (reference sequence). CDR3 in DNA: TGCAGTGCTAGAGGGACGAGTAACTATGGCTACACCTTC. Its protein is CSARGTSNYGYTF.

This clonotype was observed a handful of times. The chain links TRBV7-2 to TRBJ2-5; possibly TRBD2 for D (6 bases). This CDR3 has 17 residues. V was cut by 1 base and J by 5 bases, with 20 bases left in between. Germline V gene data show CDR1 as SGHTA and CDR2 as FQGNSA. The CDR3 loop reads CASSLVGGTPTGETQYF. CDR3 in DNA: TGTGCCAGCAGCTTAGTTGGGGGGACTCCAACTGGGGAGACCCAGTACTTC. Full variable domain (remainder filled in from reference TRBV7-2 and TRBJ2-5): GAGVSQSPSNKVTEKGKDVELRCDPISGHTALYWYRQSLGQGLEFLIYFQGNSAPDKSGLPSDRFSAERTGGSVSTLTIQRTQQEDSAVYLCASSLVGGTPTGETQYFGPGTRLLVL.

Many counts were recorded for this clonotype. CDR3 sequence: CASSRGGGPSYEQYF. In nucleotides, the CDR3 is TGTGCCAGCAGCCGAGGTGGGGGCCCTTCCTACGAGCAGTACTTC. The genes are TRBV7-9 and TRBJ2-7; D is possibly TRBD1 (6 bases). Germline loops: CDR1 SEHNR, CDR2 FQNEAQ (reference sequence). The V gene lost 5 bases and the J gene lost 1 base, with 15 bases spanning the gap. The CDR3 runs to 15 residues.

The CDR3 bases are TGTGCCAGCACGGAAGGGATTCAAGAGACCCAGTACTTC. It encodes CASTEGIQETQYF. This rearrangement joins TRBV28 to TRBJ2-5; unclear D gene. Germline CDR1 is MDHEN and CDR2 is SYDVKM. With 7 bases removed from V and 2 bases from J, the gap between germline ends came to 11 bases. The CDR3 spans 13 residues.

This clonotype was recorded a few times. The rearrangement joins TRBV4-3 to TRBJ2-3, with D possibly called TRBD1 or TRBD2 (5 bases each). Trimming pared 1 base from V and 6 bases from J, leaving 11 bases between. CDR3 length: 14 amino acids. Germline lookup yields CDR1 LGHNA and CDR2 YSLEER. The CDR3 here is CASSQVAWGDTQYF. CDR3 DNA: TGCGCCAGCAGCCAAGTAGCATGGGGGGATACGCAGTATTTT.

This clonotype was seen ten or more times. The J gene is TRBJ1-5, the V gene TRBV24-1; 8 bases are shared with TRBD1. The CDR3 loop spans 15 amino acids. Germline assignment: CDR1 KGHDR and CDR2 SFDVKD. The junction had 8 bases not matched to a gene; V was cut back by 8 bases and J by 3 bases. The CDR3 is CATIGTGGLNQPQHF. DNA for the CDR3: TGTGCCACCATTGGGACAGGAGGCCTCAATCAGCCCCAGCATTTT.

This clonotype was seen at least ten times. The V and J genes are TRBV29-1 and TRBJ1-5, with D perhaps matching TRBD1 (5 bases). Germline V gives CDR1 SQVTM, CDR2 ANQGSEA. V was shortened by 6 bases and J by 2 bases, with 17 bases between the two germline ends. The CDR3 has 15 residues. CDR3 bases: TGCAGCGTCGGGATCGGGGCTTCGGGCAATCAGCCCCAGCATTTT. Its translation is CSVGIGASGNQPQHF.

The rearrangement joins TRBV25-1 to TRBJ2-1; D remains ambiguous. Germline values: CDR1 MGHDK, CDR2 SYGVNS. Trimming stripped 3 bases from V and 3 bases from J, with 9 bases between. The CDR3 spans 14 residues. The CDR3 DNA sequence: TGTGCCAGCAGTGACCCCCCCTACTACAATGAGCAGTTCTTC. Protein sequence: CASSDPPYYNEQFF.

This clonotype has only a few counts. This rearrangement joins TRBV28 to TRBJ1-1, with D possibly TRBD1 on 6 matching bases. This CDR3 contains 16 residues. The germline V gene encodes CDR1 MDHEN and CDR2 SYDVKM. V was clipped by 2 bases and J by 0 bases, with 13 bases between them. The CDR3 region has the DNA TGTGCCAGCAGTTTACTATCGGACAGCATGAACACTGAAGCTTTCTTT. It encodes CASSLLSDSMNTEAFF.

This clonotype was counted a few times. This chain links TRBV3-1 with TRBJ2-1; perhaps TRBD2 as D (5 bases). The CDR3 has 13 amino acids. The V gene's germline CDR1 is LGHDT and CDR2 YNNKEL (reference sequence). Trimming shortened V by 1 base and J by 8 bases, and 9 bases separated the two germline ends. The CDR3 DNA reads as TGTGCCAGCAGCCAAGGGGCGGGTTATGAGCAGTTCTTC. As protein: CASSQGAGYEQFF.

This clonotype has a count of ten or more. V and J are TRBV5-5 and TRBJ2-4; the D gene is possibly TRBD1 (6 bases). V shed 0 bases and J shed 1 base, with 17 bases lying between them. Germline CDR1 is SGHKS and CDR2 is YYEKEE (reference sequence). The CDR3 totals 18 residues. In nucleotides, the CDR3 is TGTGCCAGCAGCTTGGCCCAGGGGTACATGGTGGCCAAAAACATTCAGTACTTC. Protein sequence: CASSLAQGYMVAKNIQYF.

V is TRBV5-1 and J is TRBJ2-1; weak D call: TRBD2 (6 bases). Germline loops: CDR1 SGHRS, CDR2 YFSETQ. This CDR3 is 15 amino acids long. V was cut by 3 bases and J by 3 bases, with 13 bases left in between. The chain's CDR3 is CASSSPQGLYNEQFF. In DNA form, the CDR3 reads TGCGCCAGCAGCTCTCCGCAGGGACTCTACAATGAGCAGTTCTTC.

The chain combines TRBV4-1 with TRBJ2-3, with 9 positions matching TRBD2. CDR3 length: 17 amino acids. Germline CDR1 and CDR2: MGHRA and YSYEKL. V was clipped by 4 bases and J by 2 bases; unmatched bases: 10. The CDR3 is CASSPRDSGGPTDTQYF. As DNA, the CDR3 is TGCGCCAGCAGCCCCCGGGATAGCGGGGGCCCCACAGATACGCAGTATTTT.

This clonotype was counted only a few times. The rearrangement joins TRBV12-3 or TRBV12-4 to TRBJ2-7; a possible D gene is TRBD2 (6 bases). The CDR3 totals 15 residues. V shed 6 bases and J shed 7 bases, with 22 bases lying between them. CDR3 protein: CASRAGTAALREQYF. Written as DNA, the CDR3 is TGTGCCAGCAGAGCTGGGACTGCGGCTCTTCGTGAGCAGTACTTC.

This clonotype was seen at least ten times. V is TRBV20-1 and J is TRBJ2-2, with D unclear. There are 12 residues in the CDR3. Germline-derived CDR1 and CDR2 are DFQATT and SNEGSKA (reference sequence). Trimming cost V 6 bases and J 5 bases, with 10 bases left between them. CDR3 loop: CSAPEVTGELFF. In DNA form, the CDR3 reads TGCAGTGCCCCGGAAGTAACCGGGGAGCTGTTTTTT.

The chain uses TRBV20-1 and TRBJ1-3; 12 nucleotides align to TRBD1. V lost 6 bases to trimming and J lost 3 bases; unmatched junction nucleotides: 3. CDR1 and CDR2 from the germline V gene are DFQATT and SNEGSKA (reference sequence). The CDR3 runs 14 residues. CDR3 sequence reads: CSAGQGAGGNTIYF. Here the CDR3 DNA reads TGCAGTGCGGGACAGGGGGCAGGTGGAAACACCATATATTTT.

This clonotype came up many times. J is TRBJ1-1 and V is TRBV7-2; possibly TRBD1 for D (5 bases). CDR1 and CDR2 (germline): SGHTA, FQGNSA. The CDR3 sequence is 16 residues long. Trimming pared 10 bases from V and 0 bases from J, leaving 21 bases between. For the CDR3, the DNA is TGTGCCACCCAAAGGTGGAAGGGGCCTTTGAACACTGAAGCTTTCTTT. Amino acid sequence: CATQRWKGPLNTEAFF.

The chain joins TRBV2 to TRBJ1-6; no reliable D call. Germline CDR1 reads SNHLY; CDR2 reads FYNNEI. With 7 bases removed from V and 9 bases from J, the gap between germline ends came to 13 bases. The CDR3 extends over 13 amino acids. DNA for the CDR3: TGTGCCAGCAACGGGATTATAGGTTCACCCCTCCACTTT. Encoded protein: CASNGIIGSPLHF.

This clonotype was picked up many times. In DNA form, the CDR3 reads TGCGCCAGCAGCCATATGGGGGGCGGTTCACCCCTCCACTTT. Protein sequence: CASSHMGGGSPLHF. The chain has TRBV4-1 and TRBJ1-6, with D possibly TRBD1 on 6 matching bases. The CDR3 covers 14 residues. V lost 3 bases and J 9 bases, leaving 12 bases between the germline ends. Germline-derived CDR1 and CDR2 are MGHRA and YSYEKL.

This clonotype was seen a handful of times. This chain joins TRBV30 and TRBJ1-5, with D unresolved. The CDR3 is 13 amino acids. V was trimmed by 3 bases and J by 5 bases, leaving 11 bases between them. Germline loops: CDR1 GTSNPN, CDR2 SVGIG (reference sequence). CDR3 DNA sequence: TGTGCCTGGAGAGGCAGCGACTATCAGCCCCAGCATTTT. Protein product: CAWRGSDYQPQHF.